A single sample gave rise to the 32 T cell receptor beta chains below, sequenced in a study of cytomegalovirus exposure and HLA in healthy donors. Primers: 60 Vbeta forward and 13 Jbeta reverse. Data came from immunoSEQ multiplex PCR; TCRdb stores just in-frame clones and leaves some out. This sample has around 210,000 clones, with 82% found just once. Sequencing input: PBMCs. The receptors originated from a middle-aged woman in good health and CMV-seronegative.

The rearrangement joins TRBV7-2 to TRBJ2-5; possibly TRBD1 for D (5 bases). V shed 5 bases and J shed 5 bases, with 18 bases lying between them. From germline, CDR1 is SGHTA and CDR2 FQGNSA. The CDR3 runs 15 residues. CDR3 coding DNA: TGTGCCAGCAGCCCCGCCCAGGGTATCGTTGAGACCCAGTACTTC. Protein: CASSPAQGIVETQYF.

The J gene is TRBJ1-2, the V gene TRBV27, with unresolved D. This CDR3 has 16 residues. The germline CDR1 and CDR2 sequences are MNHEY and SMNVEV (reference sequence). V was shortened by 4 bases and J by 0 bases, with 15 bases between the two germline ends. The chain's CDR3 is CASSSSFGLANYGYTF. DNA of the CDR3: TGTGCCAGCAGTTCCTCGTTCGGTCTAGCTAACTATGGCTACACCTTC.

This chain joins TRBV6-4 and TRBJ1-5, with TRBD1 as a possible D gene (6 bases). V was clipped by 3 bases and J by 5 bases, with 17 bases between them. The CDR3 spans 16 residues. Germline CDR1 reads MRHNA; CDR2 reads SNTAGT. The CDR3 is CASSEMGRGRHQPQHF. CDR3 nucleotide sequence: TGTGCCAGCAGTGAAATGGGCAGGGGAAGGCATCAGCCCCAGCATTTT.

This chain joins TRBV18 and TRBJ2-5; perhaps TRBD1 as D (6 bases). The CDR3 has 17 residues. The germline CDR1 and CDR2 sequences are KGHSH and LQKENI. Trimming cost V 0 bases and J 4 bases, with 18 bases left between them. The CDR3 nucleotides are TGTGCCAGCTCACCACCGGCGGGTACGGAAGGGGGAGAGACCCAGTACTTC. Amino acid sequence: CASSPPAGTEGGETQYF.

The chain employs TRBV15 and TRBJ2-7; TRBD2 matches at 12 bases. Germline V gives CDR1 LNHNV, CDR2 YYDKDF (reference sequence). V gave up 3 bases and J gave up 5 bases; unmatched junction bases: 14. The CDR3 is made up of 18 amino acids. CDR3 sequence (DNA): TGTGCCACCAGCAGGGAGACTTGGACTAGCGGGAAGATGGACGAGCAGTACTTC. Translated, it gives CATSRETWTSGKMDEQYF.

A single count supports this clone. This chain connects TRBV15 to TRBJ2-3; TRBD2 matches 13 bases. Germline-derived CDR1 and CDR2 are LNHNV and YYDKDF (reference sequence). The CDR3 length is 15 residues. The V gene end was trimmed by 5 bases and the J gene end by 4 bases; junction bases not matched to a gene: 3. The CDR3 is CATSLLAGGPDTQYF. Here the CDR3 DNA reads TGTGCCACCAGCCTACTAGCGGGAGGGCCAGATACGCAGTATTTT.

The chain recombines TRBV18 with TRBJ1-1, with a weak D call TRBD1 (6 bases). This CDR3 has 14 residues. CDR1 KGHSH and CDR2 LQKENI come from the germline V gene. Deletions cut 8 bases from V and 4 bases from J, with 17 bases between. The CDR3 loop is CASTPGGGGTEAFF. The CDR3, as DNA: TGTGCCAGCACCCCGGGAGGGGGAGGCACTGAAGCTTTCTTT. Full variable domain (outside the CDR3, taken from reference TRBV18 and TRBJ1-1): NAGVMQNPRHLVRRRGQEARLRCSPMKGHSHVYWYRQLPEEGLKFMVYLQKENIIDESGMPKERFSAEFPKEGPSILRIQQVVRGDSAAYFCASTPGGGGTEAFFGQGTRLTVV.

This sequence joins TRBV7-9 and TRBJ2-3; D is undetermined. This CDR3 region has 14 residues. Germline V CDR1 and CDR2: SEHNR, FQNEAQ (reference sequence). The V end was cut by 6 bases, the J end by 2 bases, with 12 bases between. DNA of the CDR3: TGTGCCAGCAGGACTGTCCAAGCCACAGATACGCAGTATTTT. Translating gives CASRTVQATDTQYF. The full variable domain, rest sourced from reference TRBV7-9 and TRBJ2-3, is DTGVSQNPRHKITKRGQNVTFRCDPISEHNRLYWYRQTLGQGPEFLTYFQNEAQLEKSRLLSDRFSAERPKGSFSTLEIQRTEQGDSAMYLCASRTVQATDTQYFGPGTRLTVL.

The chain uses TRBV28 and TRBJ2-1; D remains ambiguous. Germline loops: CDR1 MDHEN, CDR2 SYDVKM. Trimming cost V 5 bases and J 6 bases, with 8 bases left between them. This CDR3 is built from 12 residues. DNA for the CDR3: TGTGCCAGCAGTCAAAACAGCAATGAGCAGTTCTTC. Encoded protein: CASSQNSNEQFF.

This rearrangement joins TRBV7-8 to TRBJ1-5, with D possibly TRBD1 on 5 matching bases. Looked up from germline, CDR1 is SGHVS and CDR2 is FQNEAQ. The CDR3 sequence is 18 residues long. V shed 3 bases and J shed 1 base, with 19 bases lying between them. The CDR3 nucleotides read TGTGCCAGCAGCTTCGTGACAGCTGGATTTGGGAGCAATCAGCCCCAGCATTTT. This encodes CASSFVTAGFGSNQPQHF.

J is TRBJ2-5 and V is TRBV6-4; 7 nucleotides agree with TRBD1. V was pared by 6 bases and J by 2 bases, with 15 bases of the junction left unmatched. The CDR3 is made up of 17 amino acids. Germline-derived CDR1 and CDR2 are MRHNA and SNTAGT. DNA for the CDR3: TGTGCCAGCAGCCACAAACGATACAGGGGCCTACAAGAGACCCAGTACTTC. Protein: CASSHKRYRGLQETQYF.

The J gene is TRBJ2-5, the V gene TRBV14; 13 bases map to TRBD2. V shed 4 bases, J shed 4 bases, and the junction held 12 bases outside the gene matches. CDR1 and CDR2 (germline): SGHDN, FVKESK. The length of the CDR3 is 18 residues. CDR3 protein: CASSRGTSGKIGTETQYF. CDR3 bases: TGTGCCAGCAGCCGAGGGACTAGCGGGAAAATCGGTACAGAGACCCAGTACTTC.

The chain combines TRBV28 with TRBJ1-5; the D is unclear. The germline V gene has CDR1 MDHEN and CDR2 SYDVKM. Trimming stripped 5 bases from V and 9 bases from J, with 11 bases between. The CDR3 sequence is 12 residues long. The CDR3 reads CASSTRVGPQHF. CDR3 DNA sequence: TGTGCCAGCAGTACCCGGGTGGGGCCCCAGCATTTT.

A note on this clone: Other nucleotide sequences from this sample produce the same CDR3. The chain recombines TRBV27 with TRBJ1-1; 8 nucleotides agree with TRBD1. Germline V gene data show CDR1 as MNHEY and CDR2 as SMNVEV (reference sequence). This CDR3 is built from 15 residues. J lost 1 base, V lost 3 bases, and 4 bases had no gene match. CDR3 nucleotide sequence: TGTGCCAGCAGTTTTGAAGGACAGGGGAACACTGAAGCTTTCTTT. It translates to CASSFEGQGNTEAFF.

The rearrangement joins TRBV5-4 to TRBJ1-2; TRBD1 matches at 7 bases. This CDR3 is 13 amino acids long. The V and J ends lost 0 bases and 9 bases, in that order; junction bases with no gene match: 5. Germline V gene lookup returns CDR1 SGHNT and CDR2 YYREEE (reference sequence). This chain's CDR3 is CASSLAGTVRYTF. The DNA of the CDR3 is TGTGCCAGCAGCTTGGCTGGGACAGTCCGCTACACCTTC.

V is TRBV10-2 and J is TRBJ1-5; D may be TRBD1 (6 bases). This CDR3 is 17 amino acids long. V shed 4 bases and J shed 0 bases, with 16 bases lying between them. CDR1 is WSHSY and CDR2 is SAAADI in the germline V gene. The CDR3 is CASSVSGASNSNQPQHF. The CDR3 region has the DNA TGCGCCAGCAGTGTTTCAGGGGCGTCAAATAGCAATCAGCCCCAGCATTTT.

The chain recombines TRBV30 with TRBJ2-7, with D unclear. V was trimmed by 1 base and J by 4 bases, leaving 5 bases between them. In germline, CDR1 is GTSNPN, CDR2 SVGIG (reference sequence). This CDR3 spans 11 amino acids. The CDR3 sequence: CAWSGLYEQYF. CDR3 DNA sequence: TGTGCCTGGAGTGGACTTTACGAGCAGTACTTC.

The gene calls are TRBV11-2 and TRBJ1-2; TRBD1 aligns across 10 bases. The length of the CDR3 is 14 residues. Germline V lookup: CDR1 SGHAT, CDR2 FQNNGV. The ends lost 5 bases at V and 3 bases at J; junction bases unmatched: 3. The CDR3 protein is CASSRGQGDYGYTF. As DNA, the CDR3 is TGTGCCAGCAGCCGAGGACAGGGGGACTATGGCTACACCTTC.

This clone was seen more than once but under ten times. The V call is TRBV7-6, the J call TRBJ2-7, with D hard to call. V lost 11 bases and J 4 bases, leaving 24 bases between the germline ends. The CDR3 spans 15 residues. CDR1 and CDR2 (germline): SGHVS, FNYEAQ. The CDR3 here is CAFFFKQKAAYEQYF. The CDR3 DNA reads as TGTGCCTTTTTTTTCAAGCAGAAGGCGGCATACGAGCAGTACTTC.

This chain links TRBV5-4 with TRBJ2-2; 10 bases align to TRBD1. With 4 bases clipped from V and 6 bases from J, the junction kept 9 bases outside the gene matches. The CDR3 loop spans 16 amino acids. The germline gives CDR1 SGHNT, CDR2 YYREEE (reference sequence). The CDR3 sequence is CASSPAGTGVSGELFF. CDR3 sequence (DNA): TGTGCCAGCAGCCCCGCCGGGACAGGGGTTTCCGGGGAGCTGTTTTTT.

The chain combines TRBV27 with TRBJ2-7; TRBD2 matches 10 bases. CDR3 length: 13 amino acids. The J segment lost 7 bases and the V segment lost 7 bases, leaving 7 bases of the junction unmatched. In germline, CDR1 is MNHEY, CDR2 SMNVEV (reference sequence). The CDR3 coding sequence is TGTGCCAGCACCTCTAGCGGGAGTGGGGAGCAGTACTTC. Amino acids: CASTSSGSGEQYF.

The CDR3 nucleotides are TGTGCCTGGAGTGTGGGTAGCGGGAGGGGCGATGAGCAGTTCTTC. Translating it yields CAWSVGSGRGDEQFF. This chain links TRBV30 with TRBJ2-1, with 11 bases matching TRBD2. Looked up from germline, CDR1 is GTSNPN and CDR2 is SVGIG (reference sequence). The CDR3 runs 15 residues. V shed 0 bases and J 8 bases; nucleotides not matched to a gene: 6.

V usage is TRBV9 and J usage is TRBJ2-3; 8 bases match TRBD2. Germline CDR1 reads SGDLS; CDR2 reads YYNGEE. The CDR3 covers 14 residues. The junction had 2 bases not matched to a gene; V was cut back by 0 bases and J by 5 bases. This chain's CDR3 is CASSVDLAGDTQYF. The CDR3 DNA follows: TGTGCCAGCAGCGTAGACCTAGCGGGAGATACGCAGTATTTT.

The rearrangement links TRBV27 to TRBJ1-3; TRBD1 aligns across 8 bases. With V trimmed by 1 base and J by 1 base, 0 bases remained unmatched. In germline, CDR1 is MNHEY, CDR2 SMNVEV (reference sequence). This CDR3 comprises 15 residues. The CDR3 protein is CASSLYRGSGNTIYF. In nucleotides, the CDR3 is TGTGCCAGCAGTTTATACAGGGGGTCTGGAAACACCATATATTTT.

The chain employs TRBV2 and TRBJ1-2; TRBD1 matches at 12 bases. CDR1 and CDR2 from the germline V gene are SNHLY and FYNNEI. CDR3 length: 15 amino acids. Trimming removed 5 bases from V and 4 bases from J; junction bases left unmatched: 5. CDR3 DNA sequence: TGTGCCAGCAGTCAAGGGACAGGGGGCGGCTATGGCTACACCTTC. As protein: CASSQGTGGGYGYTF.

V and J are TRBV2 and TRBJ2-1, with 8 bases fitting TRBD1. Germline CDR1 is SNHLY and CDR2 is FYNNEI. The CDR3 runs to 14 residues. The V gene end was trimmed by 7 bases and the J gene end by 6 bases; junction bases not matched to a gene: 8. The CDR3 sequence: CASMPGGRGNEQFF. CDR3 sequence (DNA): TGTGCCAGCATGCCAGGGGGCAGGGGCAATGAGCAGTTCTTC. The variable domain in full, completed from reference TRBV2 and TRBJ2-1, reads EPEVTQTPSHQVTQMGQEVILRCVPISNHLYFYWYRQILGQKVEFLVSFYNNEISEKSEIFDDQFSVERPDGSNFTLKIRSTKLEDSAMYFCASMPGGRGNEQFFGPGTRLTVL.

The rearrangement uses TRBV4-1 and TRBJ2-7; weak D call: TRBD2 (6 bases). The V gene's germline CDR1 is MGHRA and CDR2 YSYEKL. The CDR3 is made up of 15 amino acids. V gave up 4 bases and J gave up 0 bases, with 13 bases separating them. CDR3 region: CASSPLGRSSYEQYF. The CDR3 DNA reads TGCGCCAGCAGCCCCCTGGGGAGGAGCTCCTACGAGCAGTACTTC.

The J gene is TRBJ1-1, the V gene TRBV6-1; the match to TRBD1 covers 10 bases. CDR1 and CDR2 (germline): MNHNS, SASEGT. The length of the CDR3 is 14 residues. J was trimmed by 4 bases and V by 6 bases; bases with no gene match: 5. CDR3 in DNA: TGTGCCAGCAGCCAGGACAGGGGGACCACTGAAGCTTTCTTT. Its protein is CASSQDRGTTEAFF.

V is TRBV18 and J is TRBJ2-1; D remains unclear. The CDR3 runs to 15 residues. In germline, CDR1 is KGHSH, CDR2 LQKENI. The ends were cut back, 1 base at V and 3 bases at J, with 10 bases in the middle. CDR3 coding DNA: TGTGCCAGCTCACCACTGACTGCCGACTACAATGAGCAGTTCTTC. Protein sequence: CASSPLTADYNEQFF.

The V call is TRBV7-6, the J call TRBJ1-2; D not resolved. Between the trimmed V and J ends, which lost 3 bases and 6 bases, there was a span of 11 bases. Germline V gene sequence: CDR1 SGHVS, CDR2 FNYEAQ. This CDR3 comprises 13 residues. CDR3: CASSFAGSNGYTF. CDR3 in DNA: TGTGCCAGCAGCTTTGCCGGTTCGAATGGCTACACCTTC.

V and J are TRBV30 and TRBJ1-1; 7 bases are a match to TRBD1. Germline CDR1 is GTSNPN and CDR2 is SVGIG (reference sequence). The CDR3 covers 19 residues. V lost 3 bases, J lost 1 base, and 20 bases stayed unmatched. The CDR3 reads CAWRPRRQGARRWNTEAFF. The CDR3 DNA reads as TGTGCCTGGAGGCCTCGTAGACAGGGAGCTCGAAGATGGAACACTGAAGCTTTCTTT. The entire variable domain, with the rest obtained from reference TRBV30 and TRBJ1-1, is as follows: SQTIHQWPATLVQPVGSPLSLECTVEGTSNPNLYWYRQAAGRGLQLLFYSVGIGQISSEVPQNLSASRPQDRQFILSSKKLLLSDSGFYLCAWRPRRQGARRWNTEAFFGQGTRLTVV.

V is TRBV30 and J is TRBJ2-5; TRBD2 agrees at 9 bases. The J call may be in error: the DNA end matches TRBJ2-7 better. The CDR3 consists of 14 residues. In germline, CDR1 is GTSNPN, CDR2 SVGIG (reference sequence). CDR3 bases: TGTGCCTGGAGTCCGCGGGAGGGAATTCGCGAGCAGTACTTC. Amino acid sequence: CAWSPREGIREQYF.